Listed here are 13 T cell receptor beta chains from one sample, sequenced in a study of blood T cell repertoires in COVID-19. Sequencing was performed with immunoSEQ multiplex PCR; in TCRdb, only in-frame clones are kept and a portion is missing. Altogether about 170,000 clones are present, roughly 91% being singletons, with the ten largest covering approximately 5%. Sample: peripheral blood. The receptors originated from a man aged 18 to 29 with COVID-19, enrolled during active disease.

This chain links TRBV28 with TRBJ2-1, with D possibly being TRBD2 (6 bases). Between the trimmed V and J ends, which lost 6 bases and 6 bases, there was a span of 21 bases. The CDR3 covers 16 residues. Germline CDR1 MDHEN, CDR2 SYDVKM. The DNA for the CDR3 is TGTGCCAGCAGCCGAGGCATCCGCGGGAATCTCAATGAGCAGTTCTTC. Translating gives CASSRGIRGNLNEQFF.

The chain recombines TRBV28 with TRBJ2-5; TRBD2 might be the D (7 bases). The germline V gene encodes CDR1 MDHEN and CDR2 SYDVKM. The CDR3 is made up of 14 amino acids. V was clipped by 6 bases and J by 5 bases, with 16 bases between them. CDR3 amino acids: CASSPPGGLETQYF. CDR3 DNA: TGTGCCAGCAGCCCCCCCGGGGGGCTGGAGACCCAGTACTTC.

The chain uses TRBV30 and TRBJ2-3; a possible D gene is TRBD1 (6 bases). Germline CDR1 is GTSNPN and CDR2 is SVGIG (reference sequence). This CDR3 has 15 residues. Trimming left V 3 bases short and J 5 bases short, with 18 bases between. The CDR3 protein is CAWSLTRGIGDTQYF. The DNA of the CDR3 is TGTGCCTGGAGCCTAACAAGGGGGATCGGAGATACGCAGTATTTT.

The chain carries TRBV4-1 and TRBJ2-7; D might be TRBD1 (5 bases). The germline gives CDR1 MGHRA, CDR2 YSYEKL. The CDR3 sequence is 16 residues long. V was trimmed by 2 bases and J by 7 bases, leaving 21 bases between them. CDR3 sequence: CASSQPGRGRAREQYF. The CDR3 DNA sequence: TGCGCCAGCAGCCAACCGGGTAGGGGCAGGGCTCGAGAGCAGTACTTC.

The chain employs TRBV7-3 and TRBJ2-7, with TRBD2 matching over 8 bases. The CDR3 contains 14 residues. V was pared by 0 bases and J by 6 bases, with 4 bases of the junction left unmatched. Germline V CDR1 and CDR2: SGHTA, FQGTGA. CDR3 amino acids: CASSLTGGRSEQYF. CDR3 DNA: TGTGCCAGCAGCTTAACTGGCGGGAGGTCCGAGCAGTACTTC.

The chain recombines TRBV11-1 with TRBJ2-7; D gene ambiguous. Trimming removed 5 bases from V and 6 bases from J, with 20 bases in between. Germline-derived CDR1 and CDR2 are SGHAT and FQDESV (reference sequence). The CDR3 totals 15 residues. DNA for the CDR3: TGTGCCAGCAGCCCCAACACGGGTTGGGTACTCGAGCAGTACTTC. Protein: CASSPNTGWVLEQYF.

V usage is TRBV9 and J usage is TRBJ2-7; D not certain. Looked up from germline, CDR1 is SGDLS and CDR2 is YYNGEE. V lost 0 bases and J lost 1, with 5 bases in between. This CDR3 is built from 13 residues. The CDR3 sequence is CASSVGTSYEQYF. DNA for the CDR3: TGTGCCAGCAGCGTAGGCACTTCCTACGAGCAGTACTTC.

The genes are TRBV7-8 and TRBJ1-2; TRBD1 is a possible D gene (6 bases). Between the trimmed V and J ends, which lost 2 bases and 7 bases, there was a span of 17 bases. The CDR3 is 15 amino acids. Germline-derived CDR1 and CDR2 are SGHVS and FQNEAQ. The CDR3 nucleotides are TGTGCCAGCAGCTTATCGTTCGGCAGGGGCACTGGCTACACCTTC. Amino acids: CASSLSFGRGTGYTF.

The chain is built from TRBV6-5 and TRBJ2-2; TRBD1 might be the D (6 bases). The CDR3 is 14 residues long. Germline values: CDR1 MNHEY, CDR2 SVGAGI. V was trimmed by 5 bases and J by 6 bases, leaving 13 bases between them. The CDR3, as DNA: TGTGCCAGCAGTCCCTTAAACAGGGCCGGGGAGCTGTTTTTT. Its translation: CASSPLNRAGELFF.

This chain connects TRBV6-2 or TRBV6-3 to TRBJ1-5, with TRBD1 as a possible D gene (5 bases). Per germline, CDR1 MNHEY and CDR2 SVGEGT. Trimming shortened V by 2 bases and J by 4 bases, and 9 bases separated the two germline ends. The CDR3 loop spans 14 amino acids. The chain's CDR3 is CASSYRQKNQPQHF. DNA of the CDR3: TGTGCCAGCAGTTACAGACAGAAGAATCAGCCCCAGCATTTT.

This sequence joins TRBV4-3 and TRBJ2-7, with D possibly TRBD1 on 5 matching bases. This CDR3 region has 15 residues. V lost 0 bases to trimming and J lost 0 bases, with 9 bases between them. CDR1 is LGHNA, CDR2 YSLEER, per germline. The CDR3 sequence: CASSQDPGHSYEQYF. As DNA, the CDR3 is TGCGCCAGCAGCCAAGATCCCGGACACTCCTACGAGCAGTACTTC.

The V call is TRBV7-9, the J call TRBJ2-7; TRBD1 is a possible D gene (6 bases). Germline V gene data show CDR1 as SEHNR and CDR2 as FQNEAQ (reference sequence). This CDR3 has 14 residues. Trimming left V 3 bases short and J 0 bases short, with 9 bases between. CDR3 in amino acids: CASSFPDSSYEQYF. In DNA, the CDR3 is TGTGCCAGCAGCTTCCCGGACAGCTCCTACGAGCAGTACTTC.

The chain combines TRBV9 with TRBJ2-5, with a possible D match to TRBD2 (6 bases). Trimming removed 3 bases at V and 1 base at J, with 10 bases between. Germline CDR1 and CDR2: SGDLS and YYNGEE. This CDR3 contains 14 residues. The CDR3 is CASSGGEAQETQYF. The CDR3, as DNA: TGTGCCAGCAGCGGCGGGGAGGCCCAAGAGACCCAGTACTTC.